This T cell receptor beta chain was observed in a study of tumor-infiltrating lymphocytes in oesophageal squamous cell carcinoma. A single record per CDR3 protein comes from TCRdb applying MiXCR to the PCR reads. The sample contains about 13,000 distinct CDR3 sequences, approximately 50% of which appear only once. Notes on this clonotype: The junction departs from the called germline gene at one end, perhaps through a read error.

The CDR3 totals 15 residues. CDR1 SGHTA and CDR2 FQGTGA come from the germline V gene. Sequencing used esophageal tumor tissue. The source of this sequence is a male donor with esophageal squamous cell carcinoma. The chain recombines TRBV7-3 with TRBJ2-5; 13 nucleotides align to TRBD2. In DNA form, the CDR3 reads TGTGCCAGCAGCTCGACCACCGGACTAGCGGGAGTGATGTTCTTC. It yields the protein CASSSTTGLAGVMFF.